This T cell receptor (beta chain) was recorded in a study of neoadjuvant anti-PD-1 for oral cavity cancer. The CDR3 spans 16 residues. Trimming stripped 5 bases from V and 0 bases from J, with 11 bases between. Germline CDR1 reads WNHNN; CDR2 reads SYGVQD (reference sequence). Notes on the study in general: TCR analyses covered only a few patients per response group. Greater tumor shrinkage accompanied bigger post-treatment sizes of preexisting clones.

Most tumor samples had 4 to 5 ug input DNA in two replicates. Method: immunoSEQ multiplex PCR; TCRdb's copy keeps in-frame clones and lacks some. The table records about 9,300 clones, 65% to 70% of them present only once. About this clone itself: The antigen is unknown.

These oral cavity squamous cell carcinomas were HPV-negative and locally advanced. The chain carries TRBV10-1 and TRBJ2-6; TRBD1 might be the D (5 bases). The sequence came from a person between 35 and 79 years old with oral cavity squamous cell carcinoma. This material consisted of tumor tissue, taken before nivolumab (anti-PD-1) treatment. DNA for the CDR3: TGCGCCAGCAGTAGGGGTTCAACCTCTGGGGCCAACGTCCTGACTTTC. This encodes CASSRGSTSGANVLTF.